This entry concerns a single T cell receptor beta chain. The antigen is undetermined. This CDR3 is built from 16 residues. The V gene's germline CDR1 is LGHNA and CDR2 YSLEER. Unmatched junction bases numbered 5, after V lost 0 bases and J lost 2 bases. This record comes from a study of radiation and T cells in renal cell carcinoma. General observations from the study: Pretreatment tumor biopsies were lacking, so baseline clonotypes are unknown.

The method was immunoSEQ multiplex PCR; TCRdb's version includes in-frame clones alone and lacks a portion of them. There are around 99,000 clones in the sample; around 84% occur only once, and 6% to 9% lies in the top ten. Time point given: blood 4 weeks post-SBRT, at nephrectomy. Documented treatment: 15 Gy SBRT to primary tumor, nephrectomy 4 weeks later. Nephrectomy followed 15 Gy stereotactic body radiation by 4 weeks. This clonotype was sampled from a man between 60 and 70 years old with renal cell carcinoma. Sequencing used blood, obtained from a patient whose treatment included radiotherapy and nephrectomy. The rearrangement uses TRBV4-3 and TRBJ2-3; 7 positions agree with TRBD2. The CDR3 is CASSQELARLTDTQYF. The CDR3 DNA reads as TGCGCCAGCAGCCAAGAACTAGCGCGTCTCACAGATACGCAGTATTTT.